The next 32 T cell receptor beta chains were all read from a single sample in a study of Ad26.COV2.S vaccination and SARS-CoV-2 variants. Treatment given: 15 to 20 received Ad26.COV2.S at low or high dose, single or two shots; 5 received placebo; per-sample allocation not given. Material that was analyzed had been drawn on day 63 after the first vaccine or placebo injection. Sequencing used immunoSEQ multiplex PCR; TCRdb keeps in-frame clones, though not all of them. The data show a few hundred thousand clones, with more than 75% seen just once and approximately 4% held by the top ten. The material sequenced was peripheral blood, taken in a trial of Ad26.COV2.S vaccine versus placebo. The source is a person aged 18-60 years who received the Ad26.COV2.S COVID-19 vaccine or a placebo.

The chain employs TRBV5-4 and TRBJ2-1; 15 bases match TRBD2. CDR1 is SGHNT and CDR2 is YYREEE in the germline V gene (reference sequence). V lost 4 bases to trimming and J lost 2 bases; unmatched junction nucleotides: 7. The CDR3 runs 18 residues. This CDR3 is CASSVGLAGGMPYNEQFF. The CDR3 DNA reads TGTGCCAGCAGCGTGGGACTAGCGGGGGGTATGCCCTACAATGAGCAGTTCTTC.

The chain uses TRBV28 and TRBJ1-2, with 9 bases matching TRBD1. Germline loops: CDR1 MDHEN, CDR2 SYDVKM. Trimming cost V 5 bases and J 3 bases; bases outside gene matches: 16. The CDR3 contains 18 residues. DNA for the CDR3: TGTGCCAGCAGTCCCCCCCGCATTCAGACAGGGGGGGACTATGGCTACACCTTC. This sequence encodes CASSPPRIQTGGDYGYTF.

The rearrangement uses TRBV30 and TRBJ1-2; D perhaps matches TRBD1 (6 bases). Per the germline V gene, CDR1 is GTSNPN and CDR2 is SVGIG (reference sequence). The V end was cut by 4 bases, the J end by 6 bases, with 15 bases between. This CDR3 spans 13 amino acids. The DNA for the CDR3 is TGTGCCTGGACCCCCGACAGGATCCATGGCTACACCTTC. Protein: CAWTPDRIHGYTF.

Remarks on this clone: This CDR3 is also generated by other DNA sequences in the sample. The chain combines TRBV7-2 with TRBJ2-7, with 9 nucleotides matching TRBD2. Germline loops: CDR1 SGHTA, CDR2 FQGNSA. The CDR3 extends over 14 amino acids. V lost 1 base and J lost 6; bases outside the gene matches: 4. In DNA, the CDR3 is TGTGCCAGCAGCTTAGTTAGCGGGGGTGGCGAGCAGTACTTC. Translating it yields CASSLVSGGGEQYF.

This chain links TRBV6-5 with TRBJ1-4, with 7 bases matching TRBD1. Germline assignment: CDR1 MNHEY and CDR2 SVGAGI. Trimming cost V 2 bases and J 4 bases; bases outside gene matches: 1. The CDR3 extends over 14 amino acids. CDR3 loop: CASSYDRDNEKLFF. The DNA for the CDR3 is TGTGCCAGCAGTTACGACAGGGATAATGAAAAACTGTTTTTT.

About this clone: The sample carries other DNA sequences with the same CDR3. J is TRBJ2-3 and V is TRBV12-3 or TRBV12-4; possible D gene TRBD2, 5 bases. V lost 4 bases, J lost 6 bases, and 5 bases lay in between. There are 11 residues in the CDR3. CDR3 bases: TGTGCCAGCAGTTCGGGGGATACGCAGTATTTT. Encoded protein: CASSSGDTQYF.

The V and J genes are TRBV5-1 and TRBJ1-5; 10 bases are shared with TRBD1. CDR3 length: 15 residues. The germline V gene encodes CDR1 SGHRS and CDR2 YFSETQ. The junction had 2 bases not matched to a gene; V was cut back by 0 bases and J by 5 bases. This CDR3 reads CASSLAGTGDQPQHF. In nucleotides, the CDR3 is TGCGCCAGCAGCTTGGCCGGGACAGGGGATCAGCCCCAGCATTTT.

As regards this clone: Additional DNA sequences in this sample encode the identical CDR3. V gene TRBV9 combines with J gene TRBJ2-2; 7 bases fit TRBD1. V was clipped by 0 bases and J by 5 bases; unmatched bases: 4. The germline gives CDR1 SGDLS, CDR2 YYNGEE. The CDR3 consists of 15 residues. The CDR3 protein is CASSVGAGGTGELFF. The CDR3 DNA sequence: TGTGCCAGCAGCGTAGGGGCAGGGGGAACCGGGGAGCTGTTTTTT.

This clone was seen just once. This rearrangement joins TRBV5-5 to TRBJ1-1; D remains ambiguous. The V end lost 1 base, the J end lost 3 bases, and 19 bases lay between the germline ends. The germline CDR1 and CDR2 sequences are SGHKS and YYEKEE (reference sequence). The CDR3 consists of 17 residues. The CDR3: CASSLKANPQQDTEAFF. The CDR3 DNA sequence: TGTGCCAGCAGCTTGAAGGCTAACCCACAGCAAGACACTGAAGCTTTCTTT.

This chain joins TRBV27 and TRBJ1-5; TRBD1 is a possible D gene (5 bases). The CDR3 totals 15 residues. V shed 2 bases and J shed 6 bases, with 14 bases lying between them. The V gene's germline CDR1 is MNHEY and CDR2 SMNVEV (reference sequence). The CDR3 DNA sequence: TGTGCCAGCAGTTTAGTAGGGGCCATCAGTCAGCCCCAGCATTTT. Encoded protein: CASSLVGAISQPQHF.

This sequence joins TRBV24-1 and TRBJ1-1; no clear D. This CDR3 contains 13 residues. The germline V gene encodes CDR1 KGHDR and CDR2 SFDVKD. V was pared by 0 bases and J by 8 bases, with 9 bases between. The CDR3 bases are TGTGCCACCAGTGATTTGAGGAACGGGGAAGCTTTCTTT. Translated: CATSDLRNGEAFF.

This clone has more than one count but fewer than ten. The chain joins TRBV5-1 to TRBJ2-7; 8 nucleotides match TRBD1. This CDR3 spans 16 amino acids. Germline assignment: CDR1 SGHRS and CDR2 YFSETQ. The V gene end was trimmed by 0 bases and the J gene end by 1 base; junction bases not matched to a gene: 6. The CDR3 loop reads CASSLGQGMRSYEQYF. The CDR3 nucleotides read TGCGCCAGCAGCTTGGGACAGGGGATGAGGTCCTACGAGCAGTACTTC.

This clone is a singleton in its sample. This CDR3 reads CASSYRGIGTVDTQYF. The DNA for the CDR3 is TGTGCCAGCAGTTACAGGGGGATAGGAACGGTAGATACGCAGTATTTT. The chain links TRBV6-2 or TRBV6-3 to TRBJ2-3; a weak D match, TRBD1 (6 bases). The germline V gene has CDR1 MNHEY and CDR2 SVGEGT. V dropped 2 bases and J dropped 5 bases, with 17 bases sitting between them. The CDR3 extends over 16 amino acids.

This clone was seen once. The rearrangement joins TRBV4-3 to TRBJ1-3; D is unresolved. V was pared by 1 base and J by 0 bases, with 16 bases between. The CDR3 covers 18 residues. CDR1 and CDR2 (germline): LGHNA, YSLEER. The CDR3 DNA reads as TGCGCCAGCAGCCAAGGGGTAAAGGGAGATAGCTCTGGAAACACCATATATTTT. As protein: CASSQGVKGDSSGNTIYF.

The chain is built from TRBV4-3 and TRBJ2-5, with D tentatively TRBD1 (5 bases). V lost 4 bases to trimming and J lost 3 bases, with 9 bases between them. The CDR3 is made up of 13 amino acids. The germline V gene has CDR1 LGHNA and CDR2 YSLEER. The CDR3 protein is CASSRGAEETQYF. DNA for the CDR3: TGCGCCAGCAGCCGGGGCGCGGAAGAGACCCAGTACTTC.

The chain carries TRBV12-2 and TRBJ1-1. TRBV12-2 corresponds to a pseudogene. This CDR3 has 15 residues. This chain's CDR3 is CASRLRSGVNTEAFF. The CDR3, as DNA: TGTGCAAGTCGCCTCCGGTCGGGGGTGAACACTGAAGCTTTCTTT.

The chain combines TRBV6-2 or TRBV6-3 with TRBJ2-3, with D unresolved. Trimming took off 0 bases at V and 0 bases at J, with 16 bases between the two ends. Germline CDR1 MNHEY, CDR2 SVGEGT. The CDR3 spans 18 residues. CDR3 nucleotides: TGTGCCAGCAGTTACTCGATACCCCCCCAGGCTAGCACAGATACGCAGTATTTT. Translating it yields CASSYSIPPQASTDTQYF.

The chain combines TRBV3-1 (or the pseudogene TRBV3-2) with TRBJ2-5, with TRBD2 matching 9 bases. CDR3 length: 14 amino acids. The J segment lost 5 bases and the V segment lost 4 bases, leaving 5 bases of the junction unmatched. Germline lookup yields CDR1 LGHDT and CDR2 YNNKEL (reference sequence). CDR3 region: CASSPWTSVETQYF. As DNA, the CDR3 is TGTGCCAGCAGCCCCTGGACTAGCGTCGAGACCCAGTACTTC.

The V and J genes are TRBV6-2 or TRBV6-3 and TRBJ2-7; TRBD1 agrees at 7 bases. The V segment lost 5 bases and the J segment 2 bases; nucleotides outside the gene matches: 3. The CDR3 sequence is 13 residues long. CDR1 and CDR2 from the germline V gene are MNHEY and SVGEGT. CDR3 sequence (DNA): TGTGCCAGCAGTGGGACAGAACCCTACGAGCAGTACTTC. Its protein is CASSGTEPYEQYF.

The chain links TRBV19 to TRBJ2-3, with D unclear. The CDR3 runs 11 residues. Germline assignment: CDR1 LNHDA and CDR2 SQIVND (reference sequence). Deletions cut 3 bases from V and 6 bases from J, with 4 bases between. CDR3 DNA: TGTGCCAGTAGTATTCTGGATACGCAGTATTTT. It yields the protein CASSILDTQYF.

This clone came up once. The rearrangement joins TRBV4-1 to TRBJ1-4, with 7 bases lining up with TRBD1. The CDR3 covers 14 residues. Trimming took 5 bases from V and 7 from J; bases not matched to a gene: 7. Germline V lookup: CDR1 MGHRA, CDR2 YSYEKL. The CDR3 reads CASSDRELFEKLFF. Written as DNA, the CDR3 is TGCGCCAGCAGCGACAGGGAACTCTTTGAAAAACTGTTTTTT.

The chain carries TRBV7-9 and TRBJ2-1; the match to TRBD2 covers 11 bases. The CDR3 runs 16 residues. V gave up 5 bases and J gave up 6 bases; unmatched junction bases: 9. Germline V gene sequence: CDR1 SEHNR, CDR2 FQNEAQ (reference sequence). This CDR3 reads CASSPGSGGAINEQFF. CDR3 nucleotides: TGTGCCAGCAGCCCGGGTAGCGGGGGGGCAATCAATGAGCAGTTCTTC.

This clone has just one count. The rearrangement uses TRBV6-5 and TRBJ1-2, with 12 positions matching TRBD1. Germline CDR1 is MNHEY and CDR2 is SVGAGI. Trimming took 10 bases from V and 5 from J; bases not matched to a gene: 5. The CDR3 is 13 residues long. The CDR3 reads CATGTGGWYGYTF. Here the CDR3 DNA reads TGTGCCACCGGGACAGGGGGCTGGTATGGCTACACCTTC.

V gene TRBV5-6 combines with J gene TRBJ1-3; no clear D gene. Germline CDR1 reads SGHDT; CDR2 reads YYEEEE. The CDR3 has 16 residues. Between the trimmed V and J ends, which lost 0 bases and 0 bases, there was a span of 10 bases. The DNA of the CDR3 is TGTGCCAGCAGCTTGGCCGTCGTGCGCTCTGGAAACACCATATATTTT. The encoded protein is CASSLAVVRSGNTIYF.

This clone was seen only once. V is TRBV12-3 or TRBV12-4 and J is TRBJ1-2, with 8 bases matching TRBD1. The trim removed 3 bases at V and 14 bases at J, leaving 8 bases unmatched. The CDR3 length is 12 residues. This chain's CDR3 is CASSFRDRGRTF. The CDR3 DNA follows: TGTGCCAGCAGTTTTCGAGACAGGGGACGGACCTTC.

This clone came up a few times. The sample holds other DNA sequences that translate to the same CDR3. The chain recombines TRBV9 with TRBJ1-2; D is possibly TRBD1 (5 bases). The CDR3 is made up of 14 amino acids. The V end was cut by 0 bases, the J end by 2 bases, with 8 bases between. The germline gives CDR1 SGDLS, CDR2 YYNGEE. Here the CDR3 reads CASSVGGANYGYTF. The CDR3 DNA sequence: TGTGCCAGCAGCGTAGGGGGCGCGAACTATGGCTACACCTTC.

This clone was seen just once. The CDR3 sequence: CAWGQGVSNQPQHF. In DNA form, the CDR3 reads TGTGCCTGGGGTCAGGGAGTGAGCAATCAGCCCCAGCATTTT. The V call is TRBV30, the J call TRBJ1-5; tentatively, D is TRBD1 (5 bases). The CDR3 contains 14 residues. From germline, CDR1 is GTSNPN and CDR2 SVGIG (reference sequence). The V end lost 5 bases, the J end lost 1 base, and 12 bases lay between the germline ends.

The rearrangement links TRBV4-3 to TRBJ2-7; D not resolved. V lost 0 bases, J lost 2 bases, and 14 bases lay in between. Germline CDR1 and CDR2: LGHNA and YSLEER. The CDR3 is 16 residues long. CDR3 coding DNA: TGCGCCAGCAGCCAAGATCCCCGACAACGAGCCTACGAGCAGTACTTC. Protein: CASSQDPRQRAYEQYF.

This clone was seen a single time. The rearrangement uses TRBV9 and TRBJ1-1, with D tentatively TRBD1 (5 bases). The germline gives CDR1 SGDLS, CDR2 YYNGEE. This CDR3 region has 14 residues. V was pared by 5 bases and J by 4 bases, with 15 bases between. The CDR3 DNA follows: TGTGCCAGCAGTGAAGGGGCCACGGGCACTGAAGCTTTCTTT. As protein: CASSEGATGTEAFF.

This chain uses TRBV11-2 with TRBJ2-1, with 7 bases fitting TRBD2. V lost 7 bases and J lost 4; bases outside the gene matches: 10. Germline V lookup: CDR1 SGHAT, CDR2 FQNNGV. The CDR3 runs 15 residues. CDR3 sequence reads: CASTPSGGGYNEQFF. CDR3 sequence (DNA): TGTGCCAGCACCCCCTCGGGCGGGGGTTACAATGAGCAGTTCTTC.

This sequence joins TRBV30 and TRBJ1-5, with D perhaps matching TRBD1 (5 bases). Germline CDR1 reads GTSNPN; CDR2 reads SVGIG (reference sequence). The V end lost 0 bases, the J end lost 3 bases, and 6 bases lay between the germline ends. This CDR3 spans 13 amino acids. The CDR3 region is CAWSVDTNQPQHF. CDR3 in DNA: TGTGCCTGGAGTGTGGACACCAATCAGCCCCAGCATTTT.

This clone was seen just once. The chain recombines TRBV6-2 or TRBV6-3 with TRBJ2-1; D is perhaps TRBD2 (6 bases). Germline V CDR1 and CDR2: MNHEY, SVGEGT. Trimming removed 3 bases at V and 6 bases at J, with 12 bases between. The CDR3 consists of 14 residues. The CDR3 is CASSYGVGGNEQFF. The CDR3 coding sequence is TGTGCCAGCAGTTATGGGGTCGGGGGCAATGAGCAGTTCTTC.